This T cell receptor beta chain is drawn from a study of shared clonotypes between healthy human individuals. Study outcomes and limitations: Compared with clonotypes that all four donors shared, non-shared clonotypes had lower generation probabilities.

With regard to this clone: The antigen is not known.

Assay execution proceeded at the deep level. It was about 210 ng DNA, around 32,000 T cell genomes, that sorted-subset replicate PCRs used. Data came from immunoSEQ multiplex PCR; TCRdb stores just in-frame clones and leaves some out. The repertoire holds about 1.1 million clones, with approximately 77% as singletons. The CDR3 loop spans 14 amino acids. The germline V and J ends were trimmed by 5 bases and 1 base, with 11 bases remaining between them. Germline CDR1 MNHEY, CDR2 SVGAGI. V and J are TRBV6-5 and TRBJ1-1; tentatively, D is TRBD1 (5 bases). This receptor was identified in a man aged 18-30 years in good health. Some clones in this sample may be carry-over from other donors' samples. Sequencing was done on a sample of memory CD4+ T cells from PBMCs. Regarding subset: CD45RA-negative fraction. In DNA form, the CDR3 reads TGTGCCAGCAGTCTAGACAGACCGAACACTGAAGCTTTCTTT. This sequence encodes CASSLDRPNTEAFF.